This T cell receptor beta chain was captured in a study of cytomegalovirus exposure and HLA in healthy donors. Whole-study results and caveats: Later, TCR association rates were found to vary by HLA locus, highest for DRB1 and lowest for HLA-C. There were under 200 TCR beta chains listed as cytomegalovirus-associated. The HLA-A and HLA-B alleles of most subjects were reportedly predicted accurately from TCR beta sequences.

The germline V gene has CDR1 SGDLS and CDR2 YYNGEE. This CDR3 has 14 amino acids. Trimming removed 4 bases from V and 5 bases from J, with 13 bases in between. PCR primers comprised 60 Vbeta and 13 Jbeta primers. The assay was immunoSEQ multiplex PCR, and TCRdb's table has in-frame clones only and misses some. The repertoire includes approximately 190,000 clones, around 73% of them detected once, and over 2% sits in the top ten. As regards this clone: The target antigen is unknown.

V and J are TRBV9 and TRBJ2-1, with D unresolved. This receptor was identified in a woman aged 25 to 45 in good health and CMV-seropositive. The specimen was PBMCs. This chain's CDR3 is CASSFLAADNEQFF. The CDR3 nucleotides read TGTGCCAGCAGCTTTCTCGCGGCTGACAATGAGCAGTTCTTC. The whole variable domain, filled in from reference TRBV9 and TRBJ2-1, reads DSGVTQTPKHLITATGQRVTLRCSPRSGDLSVYWYQQSLDQGLQFLIQYYNGEERAKGNILERFSAQQFPDLHSELNLSSLELGDSALYFCASSFLAADNEQFFGPGTRLTVL.